Given below is one T cell receptor beta chain in context. The data originate from a study of T cell changes during pregnancy in multiple sclerosis. Clones were read by immunoSEQ multiplex PCR, and TCRdb kept only the in-frame ones, dropping some. The sample yields approximately 84,000 clones, approximately 93% seen once. Trimming left V 4 bases short and J 6 bases short, with 14 bases between. The germline V gene has CDR1 SGHVS and CDR2 FQNEAQ. This CDR3 has 14 residues. Sequenced here: peripheral blood, sampled in the second trimester of pregnancy. The V call is TRBV7-8, the J call TRBJ2-3, with D possibly matching TRBD2 (5 bases). This receptor was obtained from a female donor in good health, enrolled as a control in a pregnancy study. The CDR3 coding sequence is TGTGCCAGCAGCTCATACAACTCGGGGGATACGCAGTATTTT. Protein sequence: CASSSYNSGDTQYF.